The sequence of this TCR gamma chain was determined in a study of Vδ1+ human thymocytes. Whole-study findings and limits: Highly polyclonal TRG and TRD repertoires with Gaussian CDR3 length distributions appeared in thymus.

Extracted RNA was reverse transcribed into cDNA. CDR3 amplicons came from multiplex PCR with pooled V-gene forward and constant-region reverse primers. TCRdb reapplied CATT to the multiplex PCR reads. The sample has 7,500 to 10,000 gamma-chain clones; 55% to 60% are singletons. V was pared by 0 bases and J by 5 bases, with 4 bases of the junction left unmatched. Germline CDR1 is VINAFY and CDR2 is YDVSNSKD. This CDR3 is 13 amino acids long. Regarding this clone: Its specificity is not known.

After alphabeta T cell depletion, CD3+ Vdelta1+ Vdelta2- thymocytes were sorted. The V gene is TRGV5, the J gene TRGJ1 or TRGJ2. The J gene is not listed in TCRdb, so it was assigned here from a DNA match to germline. What was sequenced was Vdelta1+ gamma-delta thymocytes from the thymus. The subset denotes: FACS-sorted CD3+ TCRalphabeta- TCRVdelta1+ TCRVdelta2- thymocytes. The TCR comes from a girl under three years old who had congenital heart surgery. The CDR3 here is CATWDRRHYKKLF. For the CDR3, the DNA is TGTGCCACCTGGGACAGGCGACATTATAAGAAACTCTTT.